This T cell receptor (beta chain) is drawn from a study of blood T cell repertoires in COVID-19. Study information: Some COVID-19 samples were acute and others convalescent; all came from the United States, Italy and Spain. PBMCs, B-cell-depleted T cells, or T cells were the source of the cDNA or gDNA that made up the material.

Under the authors' procedure: Using reference gene primer amplification, nucleated cell counts were estimated. The table came from immunoSEQ multiplex PCR; TCRdb's copy has only in-frame clones and leaves some out. Clone size and V and J calls were adopted from that table, with D and trimming inferred from the DNA. The sample consists of under 350,000 clones, 75% to 90% of them appearing once. This CDR3 region has 15 residues. V lost 3 bases, J lost 8 bases, and 5 bases stayed unmatched. In germline, CDR1 is SGDLS, CDR2 YYNGEE. This TCR derives from a man in his forties with acute or convalescent COVID-19. The V gene is TRBV9, the J gene TRBJ2-2; 12 bases line up with TRBD2. The source material was peripheral blood. This chain's CDR3 is CASSATSGGLGELFF. Here the CDR3 DNA reads TGTGCCAGCAGCGCGACTAGCGGGGGACTTGGGGAGCTGTTTTTT.